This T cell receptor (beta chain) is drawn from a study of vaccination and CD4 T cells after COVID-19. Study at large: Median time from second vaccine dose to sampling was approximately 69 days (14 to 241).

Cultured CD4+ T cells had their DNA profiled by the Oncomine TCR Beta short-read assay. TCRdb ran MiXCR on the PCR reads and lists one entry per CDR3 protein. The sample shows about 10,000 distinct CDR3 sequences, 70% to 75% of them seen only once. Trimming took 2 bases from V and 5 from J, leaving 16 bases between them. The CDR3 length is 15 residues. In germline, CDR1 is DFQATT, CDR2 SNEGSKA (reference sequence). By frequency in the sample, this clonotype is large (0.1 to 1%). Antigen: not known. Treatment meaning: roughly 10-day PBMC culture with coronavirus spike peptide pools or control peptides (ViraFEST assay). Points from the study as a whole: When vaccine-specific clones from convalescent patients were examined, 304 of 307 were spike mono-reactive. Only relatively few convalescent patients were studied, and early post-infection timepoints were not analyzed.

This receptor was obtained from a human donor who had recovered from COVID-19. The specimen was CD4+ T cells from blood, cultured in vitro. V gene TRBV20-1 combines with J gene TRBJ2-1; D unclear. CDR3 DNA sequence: TGCAGTGCTAGAAAGGACCCCGTCAAGCACAATGAGCAGTTCTTC. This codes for CSARKDPVKHNEQFF.